Presented here are 19 T cell receptor beta chains from one specimen sequenced in a study of shared clonotypes between healthy human individuals. Data came from immunoSEQ multiplex PCR; TCRdb stores just in-frame clones and leaves some out. Here the sample spans some 2,100,000 clones, 90% to 95% being singletons. Terminally differentiated effector memory CD45RA+ cells were left out of the naive CD8 fraction, which was CD45RO-negative and positively selected for CCR7. The sample consisted of naive CD8+ T cells from PBMCs. These receptors were taken from a man aged 18-30 years in good health. Some clones in this sample may be carry-over from other donors' samples.

The rearrangement links TRBV4-1 to TRBJ2-1; 10 positions agree with TRBD1. The V gene end was trimmed by 1 base and the J gene end by 7 bases; junction bases not matched to a gene: 7. This CDR3 is built from 16 residues. Germline V lookup: CDR1 MGHRA, CDR2 YSYEKL. This CDR3 is CASSQGTGGIVNEQFF. CDR3 nucleotide sequence: TGCGCCAGCAGCCAAGGGACAGGGGGAATAGTAAATGAGCAGTTCTTC.

The chain carries TRBV7-9 and TRBJ1-1; 11 bases are a match to TRBD1. Germline V lookup: CDR1 SEHNR, CDR2 FQNEAQ (reference sequence). Losses at the gene ends were 5 bases for V and 5 bases for J; bases not matched to a gene: 7. CDR3 size: 15 residues. The CDR3 spells CASSQWTGGLTEAFF. DNA for the CDR3: TGTGCCAGCAGCCAGTGGACAGGGGGCCTTACTGAAGCTTTCTTT.

The chain carries TRBV7-8 and TRBJ2-7; TRBD2 is a possible D gene (5 bases). CDR1 is SGHVS, CDR2 FQNEAQ, per germline. The CDR3 has 13 amino acids. V was clipped by 2 bases and J by 6 bases, with 11 bases between them. The CDR3 sequence is CASSLFREGEQYF. The DNA of the CDR3 is TGTGCCAGCAGCTTATTTCGAGAGGGCGAGCAGTACTTC.

CDR3: CASSEGGEQFF. The CDR3 DNA sequence: TGTGCCAGCAGCGAGGGGGGTGAGCAGTTCTTC. This chain connects TRBV13 to TRBJ2-1; D is possibly TRBD1 or TRBD2 (6 bases each). The CDR3 covers 11 residues. In germline, CDR1 is PRHDT, CDR2 FYEKMQ (reference sequence). Trimming took 5 bases from V and 9 from J, leaving 8 bases between them.

The V call is TRBV19, the J call TRBJ1-1; 9 nucleotides match TRBD1. V gave up 3 bases and J gave up 1 base; unmatched junction bases: 18. Germline lookup yields CDR1 LNHDA and CDR2 SQIVND (reference sequence). There are 20 residues in the CDR3. The CDR3 nucleotides read TGTGCCAGTAGTATGGTTCCCCTGGACAGGGGATCATCGGGGAACACTGAAGCTTTCTTT. Translation gives CASSMVPLDRGSSGNTEAFF. The full variable domain, in which reference TRBV19 and TRBJ1-1 provide the parts outside the CDR3, is DGGITQSPKYLFRKEGQNVTLSCEQNLNHDAMYWYRQDPGQGLRLIYYSQIVNDFQKGDIAEGYSVSREKKESFPLTVTSAQKNPTAFYLCASSMVPLDRGSSGNTEAFFGQGTRLTVV.

The chain has TRBV6-1 and TRBJ2-7; 12 positions agree with TRBD2. Trimming removed 0 bases from V and 3 bases from J; junction bases left unmatched: 6. Germline V lookup: CDR1 MNHNS, CDR2 SASEGT. The CDR3 spans 17 residues. The CDR3: CASSEAASSGRVYEQYF. For the CDR3, the DNA is TGTGCCAGCAGTGAAGCGGCATCTAGCGGGAGGGTCTACGAGCAGTACTTC.

This chain links TRBV6-1 with TRBJ1-4, with D uncertain. The V end lost 0 bases, the J end lost 6 bases, and 11 bases lay between the germline ends. The CDR3 has 15 residues. Looked up from germline, CDR1 is MNHNS and CDR2 is SASEGT. DNA for the CDR3: TGTGCCAGCAGTGAAGCGAACCGGTTTGATGAAAAACTGTTTTTT. Amino acid sequence: CASSEANRFDEKLFF.

The rearrangement links TRBV9 to TRBJ2-5; D remains unclear. The V gene lost 3 bases and the J gene lost 9 bases, with 12 bases spanning the gap. The CDR3 sequence is 12 residues long. In germline, CDR1 is SGDLS, CDR2 YYNGEE. The CDR3 bases are TGTGCCAGCAGCGCTACGAACGGGCCCCAGTACTTC. This sequence encodes CASSATNGPQYF. The whole variable domain, remainder taken from reference TRBV9 and TRBJ2-5, is DSGVTQTPKHLITATGQRVTLRCSPRSGDLSVYWYQQSLDQGLQFLIQYYNGEERAKGNILERFSAQQFPDLHSELNLSSLELGDSALYFCASSATNGPQYFGPGTRLLVL.

The chain combines TRBV6-6 with TRBJ1-2, with unresolved D. CDR3 size: 14 residues. Germline CDR1 and CDR2: MNHNY and SVGAGI (reference sequence). Trimming took 4 bases from V and 4 from J, leaving 13 bases between them. This CDR3 is CASSFGGTLYGYTF. The CDR3 DNA reads TGTGCCAGCAGTTTCGGCGGAACCCTCTATGGCTACACCTTC.

V and J are TRBV7-9 and TRBJ1-1, with D possibly matching TRBD1 (6 bases). The CDR3 spans 16 residues. CDR1 is SEHNR, CDR2 FQNEAQ, per germline (reference sequence). Trimming took off 3 bases at V and 0 bases at J, with 14 bases between the two ends. The CDR3 loop reads CASSFSRGGMNTEAFF. DNA for the CDR3: TGTGCCAGCAGCTTTTCCAGGGGCGGCATGAACACTGAAGCTTTCTTT.

The chain has TRBV27 and TRBJ2-7, with 8 bases matching TRBD2. The V gene end was trimmed by 6 bases and the J gene end by 2 bases; junction bases not matched to a gene: 6. The CDR3 spans 14 residues. CDR1 and CDR2 (germline): MNHEY, SMNVEV (reference sequence). For the CDR3, the DNA is TGTGCCAGCAGCATAGCGGGACGCGCCTACGAGCAGTACTTC. Its protein product is CASSIAGRAYEQYF.

The chain links TRBV14 to TRBJ2-7, with TRBD2 matching over 11 bases. V dropped 4 bases and J dropped 4; count of bases not matched to a gene: 3. The germline V gene has CDR1 SGHDN and CDR2 FVKESK. CDR3 length equals 14 residues. The CDR3 sequence is CASSRTSGLYEQYF. CDR3 sequence (DNA): TGTGCCAGCAGCCGGACTAGCGGGCTATACGAGCAGTACTTC.

The chain joins TRBV6-1 to TRBJ2-3, with 9 nucleotides matching TRBD1. Unmatched junction bases numbered 13, after V lost 4 bases and J lost 5 bases. The CDR3 length is 17 residues. Per germline, CDR1 MNHNS and CDR2 SASEGT. The CDR3 loop is CASSGPSTGGTKDTQYF. The CDR3 DNA is TGTGCCAGCAGTGGACCCTCGACAGGGGGTACCAAAGATACGCAGTATTTT.

The table lists this clone with a count of one. V usage is TRBV4-3 and J usage is TRBJ1-1, with D unclear. Trimming took 2 bases from V and 3 from J, leaving 22 bases between them. CDR3 length: 18 amino acids. In germline, CDR1 is LGHNA, CDR2 YSLEER. The CDR3 DNA reads TGCGCCAGCAGCCAACCACGGCGGGCCTTCAACGACGACACTGAAGCTTTCTTT. This gives the protein CASSQPRRAFNDDTEAFF.

The chain links TRBV30 to TRBJ1-2; D gene ambiguous. Trimming took off 0 bases at V and 6 bases at J, with 14 bases between the two ends. This CDR3 is built from 14 residues. Germline V CDR1 and CDR2: GTSNPN, SVGIG (reference sequence). As DNA, the CDR3 is TGTGCCTGGAGTGTACTTCTCCCCCCAGATGGCTACACCTTC. This translates into CAWSVLLPPDGYTF. Filled out from reference TRBV30 and TRBJ1-2, the complete variable domain reads SQTIHQWPATLVQPVGSPLSLECTVEGTSNPNLYWYRQAAGRGLQLLFYSVGIGQISSEVPQNLSASRPQDRQFILSSKKLLLSDSGFYLCAWSVLLPPDGYTFGSGTRLTVV.

This sequence joins TRBV10-1 and TRBJ2-3; possibly TRBD2 for D (5 bases). The germline V gene has CDR1 WNHNN and CDR2 SYGVQD (reference sequence). Trimming left V 6 bases short and J 1 base short, with 14 bases between. The CDR3 contains 15 residues. CDR3 amino acids: CASSLTNSGTDTQYF. CDR3 nucleotide sequence: TGCGCCAGCAGCTTAACGAATAGCGGCACAGATACGCAGTATTTT.

This chain's CDR3 is CASSQHELAGTYNEQFF. DNA of the CDR3: TGTGCCAGCAGCCAACACGAACTAGCGGGAACCTACAATGAGCAGTTCTTC. This rearrangement joins TRBV14 to TRBJ2-1; 10 positions agree with TRBD2. V lost 2 bases to trimming and J lost 2 bases; unmatched junction nucleotides: 6. The CDR3 extends over 17 amino acids. The V gene's germline CDR1 is SGHDN and CDR2 FVKESK.

The chain combines TRBV25-1 with TRBJ1-4, with a tentative D call TRBD1 (5 bases). Trimming left V 7 bases short and J 7 bases short, with 10 bases between. The CDR3 has 12 amino acids. Per the germline V gene, CDR1 is MGHDK and CDR2 is SYGVNS. The CDR3 DNA follows: TGTGCCAGCACCGGACACGGTGAAAAACTGTTTTTT. Translation: CASTGHGEKLFF.

The chain joins TRBV7-6 to TRBJ1-6; no clear D. V shed 3 bases and J shed 6 bases, with 9 bases lying between them. The CDR3 consists of 14 residues. CDR1 and CDR2 (germline): SGHVS, FNYEAQ. CDR3 loop: CASSLAESNSPLHF. The CDR3 DNA is TGTGCCAGCAGCTTGGCGGAGTCTAATTCACCCCTCCACTTT.